The 9 T cell receptor beta chains listed next were all sequenced from one sample in a study of OX40 agonist ivuxolimab in advanced cancers. TCRdb's copy holds only in-frame clones and misses some; the assay was immunoSEQ multiplex PCR. Altogether tens of thousands of clones are present, approximately 86% being singletons, with the ten largest covering 2% to 3%. This specimen consisted of CD4+ or CD8+ T cells sorted from blood, obtained in a trial of the OX40 agonist ivuxolimab. The receptors come from an adult with an advanced solid tumor such as melanoma, head and neck, liver or kidney cancer.

The V and J genes are TRBV6-6 and TRBJ2-7; D might be TRBD2 (5 bases). CDR1 is MNHNY and CDR2 is SVGAGI in the germline V gene (reference sequence). Deletions cut 3 bases from V and 4 bases from J, with 13 bases between. CDR3 size: 14 residues. CDR3 nucleotide sequence: TGTGCCAGCAGTTATGAGGGCGCAGAATACGAGCAGTACTTC. Its protein is CASSYEGAEYEQYF.

The chain is built from TRBV30 and TRBJ2-3, with a tentative D call TRBD1 (5 bases). This CDR3 region has 16 residues. V was clipped by 2 bases and J by 3 bases, with 18 bases between them. The germline CDR1 and CDR2 sequences are GTSNPN and SVGIG (reference sequence). The CDR3 is CAWSSLRGVWTDTQYF. The CDR3 DNA reads as TGTGCCTGGAGTTCCCTTAGGGGCGTCTGGACAGATACGCAGTATTTT.

This chain joins TRBV14 and TRBJ1-3; the D is unclear. Between the trimmed V and J ends, which lost 1 base and 0 bases, there was a span of 7 bases. CDR3 length: 15 amino acids. Germline loops: CDR1 SGHDN, CDR2 FVKESK. The DNA of the CDR3 is TGTGCCAGCAGCCAAGTAAGACTCTCTGGAAACACCATATATTTT. Residues: CASSQVRLSGNTIYF.

The chain joins TRBV4-1 to TRBJ2-2; 9 bases are shared with TRBD2. Per germline, CDR1 MGHRA and CDR2 YSYEKL. With 0 bases clipped from V and 3 bases from J, the junction kept 5 bases outside the gene matches. The CDR3 sequence is 17 residues long. The CDR3 DNA reads TGCGCCAGCAGCCAAGAGGCGGCGGGGGGGGACACCGGGGAGCTGTTTTTT. Its protein product is CASSQEAAGGDTGELFF.

The J gene is TRBJ1-4, the V gene TRBV11-2; tentative D call: TRBD1 (5 bases). The length of the CDR3 is 17 residues. The V gene lost 7 bases and the J gene lost 6 bases, with 24 bases spanning the gap. Germline V CDR1 and CDR2: SGHAT, FQNNGV. CDR3 bases: TGTGCCAGCACTGAAGGGGTATTTGGCCGCTTAGATGAAAAACTGTTTTTT. It is translated as CASTEGVFGRLDEKLFF.

This clone has just one count. V is TRBV7-2 and J is TRBJ2-3, with TRBD2 matching over 8 bases. This CDR3 is built from 17 residues. V shed 5 bases and J 0 bases; nucleotides not matched to a gene: 10. Germline loops: CDR1 SGHTA, CDR2 FQGNSA. This chain's CDR3 is CASSTTSGGSSTDTQYF. The CDR3 DNA follows: TGTGCCAGCAGCACCACGAGCGGGGGATCTAGCACAGATACGCAGTATTTT.

The V and J genes are TRBV19 and TRBJ1-6; D gene uncertain. V was clipped by 7 bases and J by 2 bases, with 15 bases between them. The CDR3 consists of 16 residues. Germline CDR1 LNHDA, CDR2 SQIVND (reference sequence). The CDR3 is CASNGDPTAYNSPLHF. The CDR3 DNA reads as TGTGCCAGTAATGGAGATCCTACGGCCTATAATTCACCCCTCCACTTT.

The V and J genes are TRBV29-1 and TRBJ1-2; tentative D call: TRBD1 (5 bases). CDR1 is SQVTM and CDR2 is ANQGSEA in the germline V gene. V dropped 5 bases and J dropped 7 bases, with 11 bases sitting between them. The CDR3 is 11 amino acids. The CDR3 protein is CSVTIGTGYTF. The DNA for the CDR3 is TGCAGCGTTACCATCGGGACTGGCTACACCTTC.

Comments on this clone: This sample includes further DNA sequences coding for the same CDR3. This rearrangement joins TRBV5-4 to TRBJ2-1; TRBD1 matches 7 bases. V trimming: 3 bases; J trimming: 0 bases; junction bases outside the gene matches: 3. The CDR3 runs to 15 residues. In germline, CDR1 is SGHNT, CDR2 YYREEE (reference sequence). This CDR3 reads CASSYRQGSYNEQFF. CDR3 coding DNA: TGTGCCAGCAGCTATAGACAGGGCTCCTACAATGAGCAGTTCTTC.